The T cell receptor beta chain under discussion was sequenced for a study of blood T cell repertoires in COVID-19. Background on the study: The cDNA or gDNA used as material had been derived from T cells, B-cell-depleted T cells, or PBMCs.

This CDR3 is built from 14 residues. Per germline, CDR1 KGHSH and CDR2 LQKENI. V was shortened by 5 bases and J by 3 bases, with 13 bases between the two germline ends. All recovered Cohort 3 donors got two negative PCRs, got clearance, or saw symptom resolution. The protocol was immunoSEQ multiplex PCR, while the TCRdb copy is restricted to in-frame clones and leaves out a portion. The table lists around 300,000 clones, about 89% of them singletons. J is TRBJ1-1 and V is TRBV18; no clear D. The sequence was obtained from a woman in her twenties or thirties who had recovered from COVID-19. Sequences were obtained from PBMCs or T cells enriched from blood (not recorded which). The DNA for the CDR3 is TGTGCCAGCTCATACCGAGTCCTGGACACTGAAGCTTTCTTT. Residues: CASSYRVLDTEAFF. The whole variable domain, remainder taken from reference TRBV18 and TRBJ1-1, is NAGVMQNPRHLVRRRGQEARLRCSPMKGHSHVYWYRQLPEEGLKFMVYLQKENIIDESGMPKERFSAEFPKEGPSILRIQQVVRGDSAAYFCASSYRVLDTEAFFGQGTRLTVV.